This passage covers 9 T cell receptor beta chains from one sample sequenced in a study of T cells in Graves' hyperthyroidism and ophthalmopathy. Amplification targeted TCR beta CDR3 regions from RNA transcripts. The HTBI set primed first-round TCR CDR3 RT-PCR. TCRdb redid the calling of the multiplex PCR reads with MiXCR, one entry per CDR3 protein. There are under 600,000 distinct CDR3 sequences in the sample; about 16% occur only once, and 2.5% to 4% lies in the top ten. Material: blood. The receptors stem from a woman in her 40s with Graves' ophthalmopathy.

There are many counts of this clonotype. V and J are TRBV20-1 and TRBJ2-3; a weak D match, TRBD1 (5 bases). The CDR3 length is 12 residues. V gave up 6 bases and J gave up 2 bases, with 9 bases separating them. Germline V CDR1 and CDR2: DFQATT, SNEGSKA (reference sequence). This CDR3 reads CSAAGFTDTQYF. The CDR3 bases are TGCAGTGCGGCAGGGTTCACAGATACGCAGTATTTT.

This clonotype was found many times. The CDR3 region is CASNDESMILSEQYF. In DNA form, the CDR3 reads TGTGCCAGCAATGATGAGAGTATGATACTCAGCGAGCAGTACTTC. The chain combines TRBV2 with TRBJ2-7; D gene uncertain. The CDR3 extends over 15 amino acids. V lost 7 bases and J lost 6, with 22 bases in between. Germline V gene sequence: CDR1 SNHLY, CDR2 FYNNEI. Drawing the rest from reference TRBV2 and TRBJ2-7, the complete variable domain is EPEVTQTPSHQVTQMGQEVILRCVPISNHLYFYWYRQILGQKVEFLVSFYNNEISEKSEIFDDQFSVERPDGSNFTLKIRSTKLEDSAMYFCASNDESMILSEQYFGPGTRLTVT.

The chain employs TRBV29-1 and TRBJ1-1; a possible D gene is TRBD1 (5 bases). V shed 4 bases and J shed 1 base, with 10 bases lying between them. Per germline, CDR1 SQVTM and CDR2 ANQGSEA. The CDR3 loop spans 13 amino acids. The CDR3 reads CSVVWGENTEAFF. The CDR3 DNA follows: TGCAGCGTTGTATGGGGGGAGAACACTGAAGCTTTCTTT. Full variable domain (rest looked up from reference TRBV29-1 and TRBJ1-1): SAVISQKPSRDICQRGTSLTIQCQVDSQVTMMFWYRQQPGQSLTLIATANQGSEATYESGFVIDKFPISRPNLTFSTLTVSNMSPEDSSIYLCSVVWGENTEAFFGQGTRLTVV.

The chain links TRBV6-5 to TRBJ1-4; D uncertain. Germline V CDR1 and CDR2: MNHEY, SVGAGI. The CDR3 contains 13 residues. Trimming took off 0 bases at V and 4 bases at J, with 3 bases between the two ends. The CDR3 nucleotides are TGTGCCAGCAGTTACTCCGTTAATGAAAAACTGTTTTTT. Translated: CASSYSVNEKLFF.

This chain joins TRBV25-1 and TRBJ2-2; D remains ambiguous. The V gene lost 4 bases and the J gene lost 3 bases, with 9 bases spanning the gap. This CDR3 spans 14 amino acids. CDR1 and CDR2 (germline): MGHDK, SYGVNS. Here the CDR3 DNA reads TGTGCCAGCAGTGCCGACGGAGACACCGGGGAGCTGTTTTTT. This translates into CASSADGDTGELFF.

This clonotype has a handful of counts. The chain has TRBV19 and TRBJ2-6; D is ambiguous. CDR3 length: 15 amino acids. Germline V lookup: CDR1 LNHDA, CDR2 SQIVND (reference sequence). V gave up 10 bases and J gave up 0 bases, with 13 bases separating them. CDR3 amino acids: CATLTWFSGANVLTF. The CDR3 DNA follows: TGTGCCACCCTCACCTGGTTCTCTGGGGCCAACGTCCTGACTTTC.

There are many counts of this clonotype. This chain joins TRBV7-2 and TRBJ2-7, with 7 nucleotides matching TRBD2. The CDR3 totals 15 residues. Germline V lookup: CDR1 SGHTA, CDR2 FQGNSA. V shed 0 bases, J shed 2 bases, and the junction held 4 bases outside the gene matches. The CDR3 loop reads CASSLAAGRAYEQYF. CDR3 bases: TGTGCCAGCAGCTTAGCGGCGGGGAGGGCCTACGAGCAGTACTTC.

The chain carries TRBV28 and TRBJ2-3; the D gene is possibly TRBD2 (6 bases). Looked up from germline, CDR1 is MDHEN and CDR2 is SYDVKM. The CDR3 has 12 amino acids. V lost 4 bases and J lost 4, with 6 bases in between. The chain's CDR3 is CASSWDSDTQYF. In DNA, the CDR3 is TGTGCCAGCAGTTGGGACTCAGATACGCAGTATTTT.

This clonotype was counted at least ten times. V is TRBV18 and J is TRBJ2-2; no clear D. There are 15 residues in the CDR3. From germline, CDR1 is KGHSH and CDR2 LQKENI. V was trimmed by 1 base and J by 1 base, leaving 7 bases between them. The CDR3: CASSPQWENTGELFF. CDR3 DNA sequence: TGTGCCAGCTCACCACAGTGGGAGAACACCGGGGAGCTGTTTTTT.